This TCR beta chain is drawn from a study of human T cells and chemical hapten exposure. Study-wide results and caveats: Donors in the study had alopecia, meaning their immune response may differ from healthy people's.

V lost 6 bases, J lost 0 bases, and 9 bases stayed unmatched. Germline CDR1 is SEHNR and CDR2 is FQNEAQ (reference sequence). CDR3 length: 18 amino acids. Stated time point: patch test 3, about 24 weeks after DPC sensitization. The sample's treatment: therapeutic diphenylcyclopropenone sensitization with weekly scalp DPC. In the case of this clonotype: Antigen unknown.

TCRdb reprocessed the RACE reads via MiXCR and lists one record per CDR3 protein. The repertoire holds approximately 88,000 distinct CDR3 sequences, with 10% to 15% as singletons. The receptor comes from a woman between 45 and 65 years old with alopecia areata. Some clones in this sample may be carry-over from other donors' samples. This chain uses TRBV7-9 with TRBJ2-6; 9 bases fit TRBD1. The sample in question was whole blood, obtained in connection with sensitization to the hapten diphenylcyclopropenone (DPC). The CDR3 is CASRRTGGDISGANVLTF. In nucleotides, the CDR3 is TGTGCCAGCAGACGCACAGGGGGCGACATCTCTGGGGCCAACGTCCTGACTTTC.